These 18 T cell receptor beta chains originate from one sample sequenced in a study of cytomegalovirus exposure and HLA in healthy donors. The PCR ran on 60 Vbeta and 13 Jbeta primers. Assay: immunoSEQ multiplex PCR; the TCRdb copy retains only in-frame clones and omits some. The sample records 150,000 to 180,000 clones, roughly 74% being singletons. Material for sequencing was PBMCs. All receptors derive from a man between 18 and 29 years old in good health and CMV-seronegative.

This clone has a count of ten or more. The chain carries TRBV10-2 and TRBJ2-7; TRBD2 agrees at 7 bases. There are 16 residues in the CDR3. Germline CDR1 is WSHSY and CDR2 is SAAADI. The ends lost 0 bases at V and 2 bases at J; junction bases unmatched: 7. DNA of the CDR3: TGCGCCAGCAGTGAGTCGTGGGGGGGACCCCCCTACGAGCAGTACGTC. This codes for CASSESWGGPPYEQYV.

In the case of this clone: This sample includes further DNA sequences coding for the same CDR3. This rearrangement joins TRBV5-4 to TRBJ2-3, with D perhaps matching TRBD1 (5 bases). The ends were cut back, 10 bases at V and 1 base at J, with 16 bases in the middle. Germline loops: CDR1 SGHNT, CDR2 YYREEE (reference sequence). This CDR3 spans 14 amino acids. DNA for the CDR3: TGTGCCCCTTCCGAGGTGGGGCGCACAGATACGCAGTATTTT. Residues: CAPSEVGRTDTQYF.

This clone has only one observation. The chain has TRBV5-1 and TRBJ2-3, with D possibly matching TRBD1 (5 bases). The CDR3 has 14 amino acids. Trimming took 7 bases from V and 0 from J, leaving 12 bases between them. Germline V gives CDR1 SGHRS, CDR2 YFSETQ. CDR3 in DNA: TGCGCCAGCCGTCAGGGCAGCAGCACAGATACGCAGTATTTT. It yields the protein CASRQGSSTDTQYF.

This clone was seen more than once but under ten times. The CDR3 nucleotides are TGCGCCAGCGGGCGGGGGCGCTTAAATGAAAAACTGTTTTTT. It specifies CASGRGRLNEKLFF. The chain carries TRBV23-1 and TRBJ1-4, with D possibly TRBD1 on 6 matching bases. TRBV23-1 is an ORF, with its function uncertain. Trimming shortened V by 8 bases and J by 5 bases, and 15 bases separated the two germline ends. There are 14 residues in the CDR3.

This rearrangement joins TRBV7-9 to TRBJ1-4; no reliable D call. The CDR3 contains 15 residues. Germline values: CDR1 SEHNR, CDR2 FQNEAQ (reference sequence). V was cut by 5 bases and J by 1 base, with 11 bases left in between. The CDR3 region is CASSLKLGTNEKLFF. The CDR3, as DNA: TGTGCCAGCAGCCTAAAACTCGGAACTAATGAAAAACTGTTTTTT.

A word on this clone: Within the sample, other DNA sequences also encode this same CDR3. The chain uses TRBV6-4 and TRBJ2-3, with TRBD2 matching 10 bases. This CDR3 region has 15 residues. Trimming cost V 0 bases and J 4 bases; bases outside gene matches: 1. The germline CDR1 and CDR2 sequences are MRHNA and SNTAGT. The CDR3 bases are TGTGCCAGCAGTGACTCGAGCGGGGGGGCAGATACGCAGTATTTT. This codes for CASSDSSGGADTQYF.

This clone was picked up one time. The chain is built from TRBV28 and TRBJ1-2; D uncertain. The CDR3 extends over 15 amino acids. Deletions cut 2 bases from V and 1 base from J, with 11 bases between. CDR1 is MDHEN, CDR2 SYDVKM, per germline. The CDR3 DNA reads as TGTGCCAGCAGTTTAGATTTTCGGGGTAACTATGGCTACACCTTC. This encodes CASSLDFRGNYGYTF.

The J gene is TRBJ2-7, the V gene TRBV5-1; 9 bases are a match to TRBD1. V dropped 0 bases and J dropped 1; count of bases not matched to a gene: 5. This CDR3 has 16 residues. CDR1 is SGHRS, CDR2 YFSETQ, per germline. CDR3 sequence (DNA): TGCGCCAGCAGCTTGGGGGGACAGGGCGGTTCCTACGAGCAGTACGTC. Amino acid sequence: CASSLGGQGGSYEQYV.

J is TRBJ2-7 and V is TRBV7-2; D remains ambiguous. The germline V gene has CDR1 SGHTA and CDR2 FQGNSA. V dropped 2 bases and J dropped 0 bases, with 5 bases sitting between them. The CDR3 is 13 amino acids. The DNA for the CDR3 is TGTGCCAGCAGCTTATCCCACTCCTACGAGCAGTACTTC. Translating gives CASSLSHSYEQYF.

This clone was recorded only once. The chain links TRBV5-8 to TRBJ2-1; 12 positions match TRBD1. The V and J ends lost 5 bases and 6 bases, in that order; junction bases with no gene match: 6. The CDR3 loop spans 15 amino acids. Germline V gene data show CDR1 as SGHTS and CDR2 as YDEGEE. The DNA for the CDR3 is TGTGCCAGCAGTCCCGGGACAGGGGGCTTCAATGAGCAGTTCTTC. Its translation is CASSPGTGGFNEQFF.

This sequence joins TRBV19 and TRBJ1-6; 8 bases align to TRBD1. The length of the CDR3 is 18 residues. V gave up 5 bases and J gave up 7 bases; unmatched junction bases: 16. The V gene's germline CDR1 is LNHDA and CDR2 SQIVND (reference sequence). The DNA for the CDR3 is TGTGCCAGTAGTGCCAGACAGGGGCCGCGGGTTAGGAATTCACCCCTCCACTTT. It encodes CASSARQGPRVRNSPLHF.

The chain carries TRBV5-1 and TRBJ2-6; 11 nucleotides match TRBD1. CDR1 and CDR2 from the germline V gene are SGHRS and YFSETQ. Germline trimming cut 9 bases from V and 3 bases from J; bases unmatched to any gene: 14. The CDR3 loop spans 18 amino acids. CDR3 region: CATRLSGQGAGGANVLTF. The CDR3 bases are TGCGCCACCAGACTCTCCGGACAGGGGGCTGGTGGGGCCAACGTCCTGACTTTC.

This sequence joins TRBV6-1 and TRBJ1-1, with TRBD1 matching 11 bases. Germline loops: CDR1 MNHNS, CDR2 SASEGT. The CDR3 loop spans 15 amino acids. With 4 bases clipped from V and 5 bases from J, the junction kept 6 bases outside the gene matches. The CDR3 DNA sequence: TGTGCCAGCAGTGCGGGACAGGGGGTGTCGACTGAAGCTTTCTTT. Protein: CASSAGQGVSTEAFF.

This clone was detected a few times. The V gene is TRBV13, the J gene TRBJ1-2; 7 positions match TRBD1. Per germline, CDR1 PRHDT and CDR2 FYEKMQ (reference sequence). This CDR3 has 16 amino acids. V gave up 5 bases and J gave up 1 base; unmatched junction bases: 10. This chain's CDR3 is CASSPRDRGINYGYTF. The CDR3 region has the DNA TGTGCCAGCAGCCCCCGGGACAGAGGGATTAACTATGGCTACACCTTC.

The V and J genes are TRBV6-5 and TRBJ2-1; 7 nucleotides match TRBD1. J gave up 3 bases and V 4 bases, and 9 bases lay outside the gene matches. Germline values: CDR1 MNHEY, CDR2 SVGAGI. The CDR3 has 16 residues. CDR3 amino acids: CASSSRDSGDYNEQFF. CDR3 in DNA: TGTGCCAGCAGTTCCCGGGACAGTGGTGACTACAATGAGCAGTTCTTC.

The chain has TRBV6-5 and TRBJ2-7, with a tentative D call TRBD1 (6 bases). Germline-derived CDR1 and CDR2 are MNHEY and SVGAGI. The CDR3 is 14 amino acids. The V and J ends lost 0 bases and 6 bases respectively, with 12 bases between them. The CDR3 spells CASSYSAGVGEQYV. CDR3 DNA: TGTGCCAGCAGTTACTCTGCAGGGGTTGGCGAGCAGTACGTC.

The CDR3 spells CASSRGQGTEAFF. In DNA, the CDR3 is TGCGCCAGCAGCCGCGGACAGGGAACTGAAGCTTTCTTT. The V and J genes are TRBV4-1 and TRBJ1-1, with 8 bases matching TRBD1. V trimming: 4 bases; J trimming: 5 bases; junction bases outside the gene matches: 3. The CDR3 loop spans 13 amino acids. The germline V gene has CDR1 MGHRA and CDR2 YSYEKL.

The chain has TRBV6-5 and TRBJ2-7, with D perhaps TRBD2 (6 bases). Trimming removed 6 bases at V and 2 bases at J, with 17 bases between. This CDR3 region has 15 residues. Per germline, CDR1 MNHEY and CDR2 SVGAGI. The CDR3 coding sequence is TGTGCCAGCAGGATACCAGGACTACAAGCCTACGAGCAGTACGTC. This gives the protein CASRIPGLQAYEQYV.